This T cell receptor beta chain was observed in a study of blood T cells in healthy people across ages. Study-wide background: Capturing about one barcoded beta molecule per two T cells was achieved by template switching. General study points: Expanded clonotype shifts may have been confounded, as the donors had an unknown CMV status.

About this clonotype itself: Its antigen is not identified.

A second about 7 to 11 cycle PCR used barcoded and J-beta primers. Every cDNA was tagged by a template-switch adaptor with 12 random nucleotides. Using its own MiXCR run on the 5' RACE reads, TCRdb lists one record per CDR3 protein. The table has roughly 1.6 million distinct CDR3 sequences, 30% to 40% seen once. The CDR3 totals 17 residues. The germline gives CDR1 PRHDT, CDR2 FYEKMQ (reference sequence). Losses at the gene ends were 5 bases for V and 6 bases for J; bases not matched to a gene: 9. The chain employs TRBV13 and TRBJ2-1, with 14 bases that match TRBD2. Sample: blood. This sequence originates from a woman aged 25 to 39 in good health. CDR3 in amino acids: CASSRLAGGPPINEQFF. Here the CDR3 DNA reads TGTGCCAGCAGCAGACTAGCGGGAGGGCCTCCAATCAATGAGCAGTTCTTC. The whole variable domain, remainder taken from reference TRBV13 and TRBJ2-1, is AAGVIQSPRHLIKEKRETATLKCYPIPRHDTVYWYQQGPGQDPQFLISFYEKMQSDKGSIPDRFSAQQFSDYHSELNMSSLELGDSALYFCASSRLAGGPPINEQFFGPGTRLTVL.